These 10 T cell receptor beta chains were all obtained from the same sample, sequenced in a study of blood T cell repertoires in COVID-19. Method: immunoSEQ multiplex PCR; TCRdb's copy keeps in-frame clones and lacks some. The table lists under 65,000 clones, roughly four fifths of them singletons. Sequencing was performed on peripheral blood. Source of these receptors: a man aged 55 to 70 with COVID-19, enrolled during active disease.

Here the CDR3 reads CASSPLGRIYEQYF. CDR3 DNA: TGTGCCAGCAGTCCCCTCGGCAGGATCTACGAGCAGTACTTC. The chain has TRBV6-2 or TRBV6-3 and TRBJ2-7, with no clear D. Trimming stripped 5 bases from V and 3 bases from J, with 14 bases between. Germline values: CDR1 MNHEY, CDR2 SVGEGT. The CDR3 has 14 amino acids.

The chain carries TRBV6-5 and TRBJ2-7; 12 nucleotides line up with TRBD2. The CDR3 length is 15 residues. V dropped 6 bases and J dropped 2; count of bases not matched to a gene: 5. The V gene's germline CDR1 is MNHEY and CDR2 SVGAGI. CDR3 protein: CASRYTSGGPYEQYF. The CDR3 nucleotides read TGTGCCAGCAGATATACTAGCGGGGGGCCCTACGAGCAGTACTTC.

The CDR3 spells CASSVAVGRTGELFF. The CDR3 region has the DNA TGTGCCAGCAGCGTAGCGGTAGGGAGAACCGGGGAGCTGTTTTTT. The chain has TRBV9 and TRBJ2-2; perhaps TRBD2 as D (5 bases). Trimming removed 0 bases at V and 5 bases at J, with 11 bases between. Germline V lookup: CDR1 SGDLS, CDR2 YYNGEE. This CDR3 has 15 amino acids.

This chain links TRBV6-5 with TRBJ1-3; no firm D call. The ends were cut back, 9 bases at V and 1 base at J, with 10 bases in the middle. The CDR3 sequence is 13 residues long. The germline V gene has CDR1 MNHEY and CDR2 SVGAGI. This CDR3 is CASFGRSGNTIYF. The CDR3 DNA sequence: TGTGCCAGTTTCGGGAGGTCTGGAAACACCATATATTTT.

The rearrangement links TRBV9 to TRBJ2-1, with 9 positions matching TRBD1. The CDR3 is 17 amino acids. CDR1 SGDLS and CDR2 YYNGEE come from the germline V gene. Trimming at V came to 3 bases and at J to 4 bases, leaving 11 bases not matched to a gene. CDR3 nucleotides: TGTGCCAGCAGCGAGCCTCCCGGGACAGGGAGGTACAATGAGCAGTTCTTC. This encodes CASSEPPGTGRYNEQFF. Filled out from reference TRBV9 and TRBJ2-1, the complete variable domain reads DSGVTQTPKHLITATGQRVTLRCSPRSGDLSVYWYQQSLDQGLQFLIQYYNGEERAKGNILERFSAQQFPDLHSELNLSSLELGDSALYFCASSEPPGTGRYNEQFFGPGTRLTVL.

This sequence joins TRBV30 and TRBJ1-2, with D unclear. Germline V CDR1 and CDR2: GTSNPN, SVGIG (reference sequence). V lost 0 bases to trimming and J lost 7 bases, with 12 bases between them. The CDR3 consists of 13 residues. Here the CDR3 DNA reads TGTGCCTGGAGTGTGTCGGAGATCTTTGGCTACACCTTC. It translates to CAWSVSEIFGYTF.

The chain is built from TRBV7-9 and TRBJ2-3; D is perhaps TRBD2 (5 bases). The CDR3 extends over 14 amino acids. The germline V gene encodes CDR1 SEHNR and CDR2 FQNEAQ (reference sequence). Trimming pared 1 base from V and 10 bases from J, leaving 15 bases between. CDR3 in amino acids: CASSLVSGNWAQYF. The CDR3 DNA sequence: TGTGCCAGCAGCTTAGTTTCCGGGAATTGGGCGCAGTATTTT.

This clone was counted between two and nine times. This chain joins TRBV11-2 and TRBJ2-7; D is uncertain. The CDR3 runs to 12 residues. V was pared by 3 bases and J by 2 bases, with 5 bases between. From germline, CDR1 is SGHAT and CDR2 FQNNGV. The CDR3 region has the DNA TGTGCCAGCAGCTTGAGTACCTACGAGCAGTACTTC. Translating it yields CASSLSTYEQYF. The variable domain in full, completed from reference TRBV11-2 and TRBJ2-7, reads EAGVAQSPRYKIIEKRQSVAFWCNPISGHATLYWYQQILGQGPKLLIQFQNNGVVDDSQLPKDRFSAERLKGVDSTLKIQPAKLEDSAVYLCASSLSTYEQYFGPGTRLTVT.

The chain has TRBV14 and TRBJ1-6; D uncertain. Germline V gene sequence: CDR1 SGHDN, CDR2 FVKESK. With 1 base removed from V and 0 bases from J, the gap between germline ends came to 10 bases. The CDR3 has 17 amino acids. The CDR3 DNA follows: TGTGCCAGCAGCCAAGCAACAGCCAGCTCCTATAATTCACCCCTCCACTTT. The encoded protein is CASSQATASSYNSPLHF.

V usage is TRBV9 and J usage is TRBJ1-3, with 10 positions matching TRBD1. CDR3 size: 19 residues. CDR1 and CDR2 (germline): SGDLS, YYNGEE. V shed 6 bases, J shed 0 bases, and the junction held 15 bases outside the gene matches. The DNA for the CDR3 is TGTGCCAGCACCCGTTGGGGGACAGGGGATAGGGACTCTGGAAACACCATATATTTT. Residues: CASTRWGTGDRDSGNTIYF.